This TCR beta chain was captured in a study of blood T cell repertoires in COVID-19. Produced via immunoSEQ multiplex PCR; TCRdb's table is partial and in-frame only. Among more than 150,000 clones listed, around 84% were seen once. The CDR3 has 14 residues. The V end was cut by 0 bases, the J end by 6 bases, with 6 bases between. Germline CDR1 and CDR2: LNHDA and SQIVND (reference sequence). Sequencing used peripheral blood. The TCR comes from a woman aged 50 to 65 with acute or convalescent COVID-19. V is TRBV19 and J is TRBJ1-6; no clear D. As DNA, the CDR3 is TGTGCCAGTAGTATAGACACAGTTAATTCACCCCTCCACTTT. This gives the protein CASSIDTVNSPLHF.